The 5 T cell receptor beta chains reported below all come from one sample, sequenced in a study of control samples from healthy donors and cancer patients. Sequencing was performed with immunoSEQ multiplex PCR; in TCRdb, only in-frame clones are kept and a portion is missing. The data hold about 120,000 clones, with around 88% observed a single time. Sequenced sample: blood. The receptors were sampled from a man between 40 and 49 years old in good health.

The chain combines TRBV5-1 with TRBJ2-1, with 8 bases aligning to TRBD2. V lost 5 bases to trimming and J lost 0 bases; unmatched junction nucleotides: 4. Germline V gene data show CDR1 as SGHRS and CDR2 as YFSETQ. The CDR3 has 15 amino acids. The CDR3 region is CASSAGGLSYNEQFF. In nucleotides, the CDR3 is TGCGCCAGCAGTGCGGGGGGCCTCTCCTACAATGAGCAGTTCTTC.

The V call is TRBV3-1 (or the pseudogene TRBV3-2), the J call TRBJ2-3, with D tentatively TRBD1 (6 bases). V was trimmed by 4 bases and J by 1 base, leaving 15 bases between them. This CDR3 spans 16 amino acids. The germline gives CDR1 LGHDT, CDR2 YNNKEL (reference sequence). CDR3 residues: CASSRSGRGGTDTQYF. CDR3 in DNA: TGTGCCAGCAGCCGGTCCGGCAGGGGTGGCACAGATACGCAGTATTTT.

This chain uses TRBV4-3 with TRBJ1-6; possible D gene TRBD1, 5 bases. The V end was cut by 1 base, the J end by 10 bases, with 11 bases between. The CDR3 contains 14 residues. Germline V gives CDR1 LGHNA, CDR2 YSLEER. The CDR3 DNA follows: TGCGCCAGCAGCCAAGGCAGGGTGCGATCACCCCTCCACTTT. Its protein product is CASSQGRVRSPLHF.

In this sample, this clone turned up many times. CDR3 amino acids: CASSSGIGELFF. The CDR3 coding sequence is TGTGCCAGCAGCTCAGGAATCGGGGAGCTGTTTTTT. This chain links TRBV7-3 with TRBJ2-2; D is unclear. The germline V gene encodes CDR1 SGHTA and CDR2 FQGTGA. Trimming left V 4 bases short and J 7 bases short, with 7 bases between. The CDR3 has 12 residues.

In this sample, this clone turned up a few times. CDR3 bases: TGTGCCAGCAGGGCCACAGGGGATTCACCCCTCCACTTT. The encoded protein is CASRATGDSPLHF. The genes are TRBV12-3 or TRBV12-4 and TRBJ1-6; 7 positions agree with TRBD1. J gave up 8 bases and V 6 bases, and 4 bases lay outside the gene matches. The CDR3 runs to 13 residues.